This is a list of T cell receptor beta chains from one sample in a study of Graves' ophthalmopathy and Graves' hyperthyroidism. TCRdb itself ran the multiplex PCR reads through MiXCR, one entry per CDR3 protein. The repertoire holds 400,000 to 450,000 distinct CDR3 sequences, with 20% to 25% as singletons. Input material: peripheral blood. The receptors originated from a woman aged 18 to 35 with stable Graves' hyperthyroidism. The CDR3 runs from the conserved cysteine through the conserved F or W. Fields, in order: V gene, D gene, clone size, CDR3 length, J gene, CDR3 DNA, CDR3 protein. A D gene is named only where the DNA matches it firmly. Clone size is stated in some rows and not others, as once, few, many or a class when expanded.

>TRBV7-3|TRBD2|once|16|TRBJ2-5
TGTGCCAGCAGCGTTACTTTCGGTAGCGGGGGAGAGACCCAGTACTTC
CASSVTFGSGGETQYF
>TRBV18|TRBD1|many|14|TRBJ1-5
TGTGCCAGCTCACCAGGGACAGCCAATCAGCCCCAGCATTTT
CASSPGTANQPQHF
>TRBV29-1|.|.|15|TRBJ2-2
TGCAGCGTTGAATGGTGGCAAAACCCCCCCGGGGAGCTGTTTTTT
CSVEWWQNPPGELFF
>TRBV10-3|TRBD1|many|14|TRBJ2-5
TGTGCCATCAGAGCCGGGACAGGGGTAGAGACCCAGTACTTC
CAIRAGTGVETQYF
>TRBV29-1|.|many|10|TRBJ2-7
TGCAGCGTTTCCAGTGGCGAGCAGTACTTC
CSVSSGEQYF
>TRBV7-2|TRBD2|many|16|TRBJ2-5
TGTGCCAGCAGCTTTATTAGCGGGAGGGCCGATGAGACCCAGTACTTC
CASSFISGRADETQYF
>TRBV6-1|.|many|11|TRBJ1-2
TGTGCCAGCCGTGGGGTCTATGGCTACACCTTC
CASRGVYGYTF
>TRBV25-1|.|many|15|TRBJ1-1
TGTGCCAGCAGTGAATATCAGGGAGTGAACACTGAAGCTTTCTTT
CASSEYQGVNTEAFF
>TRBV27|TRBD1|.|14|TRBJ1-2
TGTGCCAGCAGTATGGGGACAGGGGGAGCTGGCTACACCTTC
CASSMGTGGAGYTF
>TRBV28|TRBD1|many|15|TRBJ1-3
TGTGCCAGCAGTTTACTGACAGGGACTGGAAACACCATATATTTT
CASSLLTGTGNTIYF
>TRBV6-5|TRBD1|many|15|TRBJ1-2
TGTGCCAGCAGTTCGCAGGGGGCTTCCGGCTATGGCTACACCTTC
CASSSQGASGYGYTF
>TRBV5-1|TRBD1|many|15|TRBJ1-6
TGCGCCAGCAGCTTGGCCGGGGACAGGAATTCACCCCTCCACTTT
CASSLAGDRNSPLHF
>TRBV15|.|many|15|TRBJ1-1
TGTGCCACCAGCAGAGTAGAGGGGCTGAATGGTGAAGCTTTCTTT
CATSRVEGLNGEAFF
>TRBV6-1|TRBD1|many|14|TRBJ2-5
TGTGCCAGCTATCGGGACAGGGTCCAAGAGACCCAGTACTTC
CASYRDRVQETQYF
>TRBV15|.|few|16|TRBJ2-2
TGTGCCACCAGCAGGGACCGACTGGGGGTCACCGGGGAGCTGTTTTTT
CATSRDRLGVTGELFF
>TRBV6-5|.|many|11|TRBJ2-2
TGTGCCAGCAGTTACCCTTGGGAGCTGTTTTTT
CASSYPWELFF
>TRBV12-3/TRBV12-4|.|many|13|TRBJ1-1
TGTGCCAGCAGCCCCCAGACGAACACTGAAGCTTTCTTT
CASSPQTNTEAFF
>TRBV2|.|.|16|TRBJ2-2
TGTGCCAGCAGGGGTGGGGTCAGCTCGAACACCGGGGAGCTGTTTTTT
CASRGGVSSNTGELFF
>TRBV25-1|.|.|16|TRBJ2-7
TGTGCCAGCAGTGAATCGGACGGACTGGGACACTACGATCAGTACTTC
CASSESDGLGHYDQYF
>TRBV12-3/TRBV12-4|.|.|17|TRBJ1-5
TGTGCCAGCAGTTTCACCCCAGGGGTGGGGAGCAATCAGCCCCAGCATTTT
CASSFTPGVGSNQPQHF
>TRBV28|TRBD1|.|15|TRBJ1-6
TGTGCCAGCAGTCCACCGGCCGACAGGGCCTCACCCCTCCACTTT
CASSPPADRASPLHF
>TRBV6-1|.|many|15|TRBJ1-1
TGTGCCAGCAGTGGGTACAGGGAACTGAACACTGAAGCTTTCTTT
CASSGYRELNTEAFF
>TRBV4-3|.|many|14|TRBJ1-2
TGCGCCAGCGCGATTGGGACCGAAGGCTATGGCTACACCTTC
CASAIGTEGYGYTF
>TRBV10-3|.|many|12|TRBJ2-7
TGTGCCATCAGTGAATCACCCTACGAGCAGTACTTC
CAISESPYEQYF
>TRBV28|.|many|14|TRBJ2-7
TGTGCCAGCAGGCCCCTTGACAATCCCTACGAGCAGTACTTC
CASRPLDNPYEQYF
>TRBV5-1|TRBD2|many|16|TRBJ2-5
TGCGCCAGCAGCGTCACCTCTAGCGGGAGAGGAGAGACCCAGTACTTC
CASSVTSSGRGETQYF
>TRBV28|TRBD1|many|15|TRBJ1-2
TGTGCCAGCAGTTTCGATGACAGGGGCAACTATGGCTACACCTTC
CASSFDDRGNYGYTF
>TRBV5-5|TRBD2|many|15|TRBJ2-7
TGTGCCAGCAGCTTGGGACTAGCGCCGACCTACGAGCAGTACTTC
CASSLGLAPTYEQYF
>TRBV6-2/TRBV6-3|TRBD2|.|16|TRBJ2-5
TGTGCCAGCAGAAGGCCGACTAGCGGGCGTCAAGAGACCCAGTACTTC
CASRRPTSGRQETQYF
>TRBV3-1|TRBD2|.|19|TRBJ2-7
TGTGCCAGCAGCCAAAACCCTGGGACTAGCGGGAGGTTTTCCTACGAGCAGTACTTC
CASSQNPGTSGRFSYEQYF
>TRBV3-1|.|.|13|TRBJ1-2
TGTGCCAGCAGACCGGGAGGGGTCTATGGCTACACCTTC
CASRPGGVYGYTF
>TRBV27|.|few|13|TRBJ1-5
TGTGCCAGCAGTGTCAGGGAGGGTCAGCCCCAGCATTTT
CASSVREGQPQHF
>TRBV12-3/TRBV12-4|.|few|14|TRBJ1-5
TGTGCCAGCAGTTTAGAAGGAGGGGTCGGGCCCCAGCATTTT
CASSLEGGVGPQHF
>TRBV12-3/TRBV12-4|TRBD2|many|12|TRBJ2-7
TGTGCCAGCAGGGGACTAGCAAACGAGCAGTACTTC
CASRGLANEQYF
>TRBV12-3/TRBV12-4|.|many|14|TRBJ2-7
TGTGCCAGCAGTTTAGGGCGGGGCCCCCACGAGCAGTACTTC
CASSLGRGPHEQYF
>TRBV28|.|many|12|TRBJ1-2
TGTGCCAGTTGGCTGGGAAGCTATGGCTACACCTTC
CASWLGSYGYTF
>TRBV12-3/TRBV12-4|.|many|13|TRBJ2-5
TGTGCCAGCAGTCCCGCAGCCCAAGAGACCCAGTACTTC
CASSPAAQETQYF
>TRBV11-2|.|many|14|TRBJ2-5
TGTGCCAGCAGCCCCCTCGGAGATCAAGAGACCCAGTACTTC
CASSPLGDQETQYF
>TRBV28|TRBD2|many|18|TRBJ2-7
TGTGCCAGCAGGGTAGCGGGACGGAACGTCTACCTAACTTACGAGCAGTACTTC
CASRVAGRNVYLTYEQYF
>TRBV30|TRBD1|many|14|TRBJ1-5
TGTGCCTGGAGTGCAGGGGGCGTCGGGCAGCCCCAGCATTTT
CAWSAGGVGQPQHF
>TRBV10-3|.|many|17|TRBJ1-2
TGTGCCATCAGTGACCCCTTGGGGGGCGCTGGTAACTATGGCTACACCTTC
CAISDPLGGAGNYGYTF
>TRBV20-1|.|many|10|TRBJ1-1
TGCAGTGTTGTCAACACTGAAGCTTTCTTT
CSVVNTEAFF
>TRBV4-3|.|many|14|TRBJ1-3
TGCGCCAGCAGCTTGCGATTGATCGGAAACACCATATATTTT
CASSLRLIGNTIYF
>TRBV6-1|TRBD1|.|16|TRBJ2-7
TGTGCCAGCAGTCCACAGGGGACAGGCCCACCCTACGAGCAGTACTTC
CASSPQGTGPPYEQYF
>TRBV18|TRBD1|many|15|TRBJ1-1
TGTGCCAGCTCACCGTCCGGGACAGGGTTCGCTGAAGCTTTCTTT
CASSPSGTGFAEAFF
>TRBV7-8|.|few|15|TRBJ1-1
TGTGCCAGCAGCTTAAATTTTCCCGGGAACACTGAAGCTTTCTTT
CASSLNFPGNTEAFF
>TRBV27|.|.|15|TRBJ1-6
TGTGCCACCCAGGACAGAAATCTAAATAATTCACCCCTCCACTTT
CATQDRNLNNSPLHF
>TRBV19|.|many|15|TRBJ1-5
TGTGCCAGTAGTAGGGGTGGATCCCGCAATCAGCCCCAGCATTTT
CASSRGGSRNQPQHF
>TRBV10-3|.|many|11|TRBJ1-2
TGTGCCATCAGTGCAGGGAGCGGCTACACCTTC
CAISAGSGYTF